This section outlines one T cell receptor (beta chain) sequence together with its context. This sample is part of a study of blood T cell repertoires in COVID-19. Across the whole study: From T cells, B-cell-depleted T cells, or PBMCs came the material, which was cDNA or gDNA.

The repertoire was sequenced with immunoSEQ multiplex PCR; TCRdb's copy has only in-frame clones and lacks some. The sample gives 360,000 or so clones, 85% to 90% of which show up once; 6.5% is in the top ten. Germline V gene data show CDR1 as SQVTM and CDR2 as ANQGSEA. The CDR3 loop spans 15 amino acids. Unmatched junction bases numbered 8, after V lost 5 bases and J lost 3 bases. The chain combines TRBV29-1 with TRBJ1-3, with 9 nucleotides matching TRBD1. The source of this sequence is a man aged 18 to 30 with active or convalescent COVID-19. Sequences were obtained from peripheral blood. The CDR3: CSVLGQGNFGNTIYF. The CDR3 DNA reads as TGCAGCGTTCTGGGACAGGGAAACTTTGGAAACACCATATATTTT.